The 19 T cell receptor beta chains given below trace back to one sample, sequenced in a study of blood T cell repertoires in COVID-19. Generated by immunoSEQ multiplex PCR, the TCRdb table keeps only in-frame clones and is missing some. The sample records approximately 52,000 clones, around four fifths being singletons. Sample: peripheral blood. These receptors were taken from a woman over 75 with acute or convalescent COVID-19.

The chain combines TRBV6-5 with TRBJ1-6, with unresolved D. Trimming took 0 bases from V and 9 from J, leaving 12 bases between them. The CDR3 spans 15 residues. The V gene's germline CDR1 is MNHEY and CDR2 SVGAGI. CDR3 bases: TGTGCCAGCAGTTACTCGGCCGGACTGAGTTCACCCCTCCACTTT. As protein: CASSYSAGLSSPLHF.

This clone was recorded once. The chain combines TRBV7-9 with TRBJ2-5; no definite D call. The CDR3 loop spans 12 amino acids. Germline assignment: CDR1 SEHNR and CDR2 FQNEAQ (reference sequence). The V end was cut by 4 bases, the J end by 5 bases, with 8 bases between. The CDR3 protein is CASSSELETQYF. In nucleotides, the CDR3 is TGTGCCAGCAGCTCCGAGCTCGAGACCCAGTACTTC.

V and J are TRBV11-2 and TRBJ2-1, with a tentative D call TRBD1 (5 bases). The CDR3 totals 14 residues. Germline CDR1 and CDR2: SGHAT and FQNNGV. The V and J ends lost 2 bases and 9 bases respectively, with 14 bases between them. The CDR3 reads CASSLPQGSGEQFF. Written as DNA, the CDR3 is TGTGCCAGCAGCTTACCCCAGGGTTCCGGTGAGCAGTTCTTC.

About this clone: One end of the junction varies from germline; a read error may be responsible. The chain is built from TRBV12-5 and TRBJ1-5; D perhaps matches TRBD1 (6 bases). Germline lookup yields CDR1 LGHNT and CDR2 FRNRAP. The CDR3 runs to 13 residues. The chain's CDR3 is CASGLLQDSPTDF. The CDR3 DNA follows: TGTGCTAGTGGTTTGCTTCAGGACAGCCCCACGGATTTT.

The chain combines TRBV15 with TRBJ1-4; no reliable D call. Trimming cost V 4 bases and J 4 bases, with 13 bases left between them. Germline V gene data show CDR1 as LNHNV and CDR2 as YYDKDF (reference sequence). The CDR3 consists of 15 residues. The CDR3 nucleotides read TGTGCCACCAGCACCCCGGGGAGACTTAATGAAAAACTGTTTTTT. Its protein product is CATSTPGRLNEKLFF.

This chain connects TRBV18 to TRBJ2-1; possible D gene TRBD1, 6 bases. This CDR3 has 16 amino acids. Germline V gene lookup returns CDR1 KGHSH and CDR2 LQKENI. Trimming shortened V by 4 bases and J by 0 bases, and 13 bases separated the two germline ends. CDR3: CASSLIQGSSYNEQFF. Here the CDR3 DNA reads TGTGCCAGCTCACTGATTCAGGGGAGCTCCTACAATGAGCAGTTCTTC. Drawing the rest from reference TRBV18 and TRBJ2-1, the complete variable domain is NAGVMQNPRHLVRRRGQEARLRCSPMKGHSHVYWYRQLPEEGLKFMVYLQKENIIDESGMPKERFSAEFPKEGPSILRIQQVVRGDSAAYFCASSLIQGSSYNEQFFGPGTRLTVL.

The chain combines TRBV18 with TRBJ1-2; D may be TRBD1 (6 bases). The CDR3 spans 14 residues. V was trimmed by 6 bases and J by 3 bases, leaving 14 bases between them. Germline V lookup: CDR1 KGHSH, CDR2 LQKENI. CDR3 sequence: CASSARGADYGYTF. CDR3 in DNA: TGTGCCAGCTCGGCTCGGGGGGCGGACTATGGCTACACCTTC.

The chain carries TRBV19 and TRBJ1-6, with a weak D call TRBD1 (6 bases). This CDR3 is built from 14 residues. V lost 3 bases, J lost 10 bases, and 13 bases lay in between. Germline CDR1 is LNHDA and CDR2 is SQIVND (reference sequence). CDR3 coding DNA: TGTGCCAGTAGTATTATCCCAGGGGCCTCACCCCTCCACTTT. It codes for CASSIIPGASPLHF.

The CDR3 DNA sequence: TGTGCCAGTCGGACTAGCGGGGGAGGAAGTACGCAGTATTTT. Protein: CASRTSGGGSTQYF. The V and J genes are TRBV19 and TRBJ2-3, with 13 bases that match TRBD2. The CDR3 contains 14 residues. The ends lost 8 bases at V and 8 bases at J; junction bases unmatched: 7. CDR1 LNHDA and CDR2 SQIVND come from the germline V gene (reference sequence).

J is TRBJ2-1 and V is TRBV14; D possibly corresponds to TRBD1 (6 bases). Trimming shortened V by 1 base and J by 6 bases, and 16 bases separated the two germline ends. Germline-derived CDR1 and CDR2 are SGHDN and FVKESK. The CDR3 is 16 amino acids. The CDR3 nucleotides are TGTGCCAGCAGCCAAGTGACAGGAGTAAGGGGCAATGAGCAGTTCTTC. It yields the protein CASSQVTGVRGNEQFF. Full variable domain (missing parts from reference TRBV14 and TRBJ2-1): EAGVTQFPSHSVIEKGQTVTLRCDPISGHDNLYWYRRVMGKEIKFLLHFVKESKQDESGMPNNRFLAERTGGTYSTLKVQPAELEDSGVYFCASSQVTGVRGNEQFFGPGTRLTVL.

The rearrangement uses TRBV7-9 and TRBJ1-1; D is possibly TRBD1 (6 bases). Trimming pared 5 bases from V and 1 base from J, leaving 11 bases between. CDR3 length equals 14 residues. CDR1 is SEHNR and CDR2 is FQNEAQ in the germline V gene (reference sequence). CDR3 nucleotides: TGTGCCAGCAGCCCAACAGGGACGAACACTGAAGCTTTCTTT. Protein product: CASSPTGTNTEAFF.

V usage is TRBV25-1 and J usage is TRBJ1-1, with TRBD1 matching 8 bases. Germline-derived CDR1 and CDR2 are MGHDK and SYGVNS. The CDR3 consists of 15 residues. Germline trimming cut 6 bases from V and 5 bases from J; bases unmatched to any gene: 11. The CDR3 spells CASSRPTGGRTEAFF. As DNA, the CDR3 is TGTGCCAGCAGCCGCCCCACAGGGGGGCGGACTGAAGCTTTCTTT.

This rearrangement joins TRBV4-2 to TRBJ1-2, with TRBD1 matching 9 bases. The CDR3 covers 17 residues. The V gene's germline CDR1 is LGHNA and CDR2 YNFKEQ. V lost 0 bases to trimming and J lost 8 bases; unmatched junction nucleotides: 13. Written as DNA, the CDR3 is TGTGCCAGCAGCCAAGATCCTGGACAGGGGTACTTGGGGGGCTACACCTTC. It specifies CASSQDPGQGYLGGYTF.

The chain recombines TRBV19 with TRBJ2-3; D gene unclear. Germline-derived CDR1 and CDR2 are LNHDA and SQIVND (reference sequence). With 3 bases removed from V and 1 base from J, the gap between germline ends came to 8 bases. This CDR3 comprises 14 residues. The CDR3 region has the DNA TGTGCCAGTAGTATGGTCGAGCGCACAGATACGCAGTATTTT. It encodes CASSMVERTDTQYF. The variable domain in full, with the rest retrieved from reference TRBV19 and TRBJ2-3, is DGGITQSPKYLFRKEGQNVTLSCEQNLNHDAMYWYRQDPGQGLRLIYYSQIVNDFQKGDIAEGYSVSREKKESFPLTVTSAQKNPTAFYLCASSMVERTDTQYFGPGTRLTVL.

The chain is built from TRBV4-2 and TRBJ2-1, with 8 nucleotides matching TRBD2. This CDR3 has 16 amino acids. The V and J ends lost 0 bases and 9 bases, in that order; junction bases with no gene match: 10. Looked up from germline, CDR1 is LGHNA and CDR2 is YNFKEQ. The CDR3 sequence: CASSQDLASGYCEQFF. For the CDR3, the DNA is TGTGCCAGCAGCCAAGATTTGGCTAGCGGGTATTGTGAGCAGTTCTTC.

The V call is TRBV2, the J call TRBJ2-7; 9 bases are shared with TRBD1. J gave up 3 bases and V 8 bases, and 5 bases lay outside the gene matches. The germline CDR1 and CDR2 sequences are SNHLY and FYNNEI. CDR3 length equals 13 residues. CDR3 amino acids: CASGRDRDYEQYF. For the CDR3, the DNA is TGTGCCAGCGGCCGGGACAGGGACTACGAGCAGTACTTC.

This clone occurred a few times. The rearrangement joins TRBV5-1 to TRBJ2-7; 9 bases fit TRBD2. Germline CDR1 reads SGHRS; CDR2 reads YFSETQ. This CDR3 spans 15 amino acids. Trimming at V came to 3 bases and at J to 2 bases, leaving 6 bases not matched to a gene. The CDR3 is CASSSEVAGAYEQYF. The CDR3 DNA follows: TGCGCCAGCAGCTCGGAGGTAGCGGGGGCCTACGAGCAGTACTTC.

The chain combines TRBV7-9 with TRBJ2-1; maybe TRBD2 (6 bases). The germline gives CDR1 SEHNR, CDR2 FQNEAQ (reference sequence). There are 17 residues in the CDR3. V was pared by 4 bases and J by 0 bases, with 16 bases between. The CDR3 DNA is TGTGCCAGCAGCTGGCTCGGGGGAGAGAGCTCCTACAATGAGCAGTTCTTC. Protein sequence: CASSWLGGESSYNEQFF.

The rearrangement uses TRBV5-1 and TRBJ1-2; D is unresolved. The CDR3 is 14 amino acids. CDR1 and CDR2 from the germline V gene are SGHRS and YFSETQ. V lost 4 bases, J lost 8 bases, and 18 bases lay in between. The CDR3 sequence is CASSPSGGSSGYTF. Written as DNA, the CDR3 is TGCGCCAGCAGCCCAAGTGGAGGATCGTCCGGCTACACCTTC.